A selection of T cell receptor beta chains follows, all from one sample in a study of shared clonotypes between healthy human individuals. Repertoires were generated with immunoSEQ multiplex PCR, while TCRdb's copy carries only in-frame clones and drops some. This sample yields about 2.3 million clones, of which just over 90% are seen a single time; under 0.45% belongs to the top ten. Sample: naive CD4+ T cells from PBMCs. The receptor source for this set is a man aged 18 to 30 in good health. Some clones in this sample may be carry-over from other donors' samples. Both conserved end residues are part of each CDR3. A D gene is named only where the DNA matches it firmly. Expanded clones are given a class, and other clones once, few, many or no size at all.

d_call,v_call,j_call,clone_size,cdr3_aa
TRBD2,TRBV9,TRBJ2-5,NA,CASSVDGRRASGSQETQYF
NA,TRBV15,TRBJ2-5,NA,CATSRVGTSETQYF
NA,TRBV10-1,TRBJ2-3,NA,CASSWRGRADTQYF
NA,TRBV9,TRBJ1-4,NA,CASSSQDEELFF
TRBD2,TRBV9,TRBJ2-7,NA,CASPILASGSTVPYEQYF
TRBD2,TRBV28,TRBJ2-5,NA,CASSSRLAGDLETQYF
TRBD1,TRBV19,TRBJ2-7,once,CASSKTGGSYEQYF
NA,TRBV28,TRBJ2-6,NA,CASEQGGGGMVSGANVLTF
NA,TRBV7-9,TRBJ2-1,NA,CASSFQFEGFDEQFF
TRBD1,TRBV28,TRBJ2-7,NA,CASSPPGQGFYEQYF
TRBD1,TRBV7-2,TRBJ1-1,once,CASSFGGQGISEAFF
NA,TRBV19,TRBJ1-5,NA,CASSVQINQPQHF
NA,TRBV9,TRBJ2-1,NA,CASSGWGTQGSEQFF
TRBD2,TRBV5-1,TRBJ2-1,NA,CASSLAQREGKRGEQFF
NA,TRBV5-6,TRBJ1-2,NA,CASSLFGGSPYTF
NA,TRBV6-6,TRBJ1-1,NA,CASSLGQNTEAFF
TRBD2,TRBV5-1,TRBJ2-7,once,CASSRTSGRSSYEQYF
NA,TRBV29-1,TRBJ2-7,NA,CSVGGRLGSYEQYF
NA,TRBV18,TRBJ2-7,NA,CASSPGPSYEQYF
TRBD1,TRBV18,TRBJ2-1,NA,CASSGDRAGNEQFF